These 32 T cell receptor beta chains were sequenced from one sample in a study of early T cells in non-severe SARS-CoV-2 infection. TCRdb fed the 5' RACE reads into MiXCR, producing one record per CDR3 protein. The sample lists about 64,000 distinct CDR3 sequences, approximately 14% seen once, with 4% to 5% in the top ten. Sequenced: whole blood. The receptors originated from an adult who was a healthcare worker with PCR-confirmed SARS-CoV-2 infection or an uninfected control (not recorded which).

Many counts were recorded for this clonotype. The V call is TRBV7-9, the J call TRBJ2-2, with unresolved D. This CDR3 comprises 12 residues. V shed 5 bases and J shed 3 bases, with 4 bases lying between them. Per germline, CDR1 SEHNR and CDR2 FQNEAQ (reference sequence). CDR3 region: CASSEDTGELFF. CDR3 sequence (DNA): TGTGCCAGCAGCGAGGACACCGGGGAGCTGTTTTTT.

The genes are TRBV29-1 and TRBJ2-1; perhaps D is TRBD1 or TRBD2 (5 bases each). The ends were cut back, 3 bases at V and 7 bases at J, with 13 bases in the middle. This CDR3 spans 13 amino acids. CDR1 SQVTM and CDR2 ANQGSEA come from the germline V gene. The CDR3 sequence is CSVDSGAKNEQFF. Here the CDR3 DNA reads TGCAGCGTTGACTCCGGGGCTAAGAATGAGCAGTTCTTC.

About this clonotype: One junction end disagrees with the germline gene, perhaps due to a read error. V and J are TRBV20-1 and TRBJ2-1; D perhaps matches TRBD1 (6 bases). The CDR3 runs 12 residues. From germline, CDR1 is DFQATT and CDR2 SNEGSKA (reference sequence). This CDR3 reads CSARVGDNEQLF. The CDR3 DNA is TGCAGTGCTAGAGTCGGGGACAATGAGCAGCTCTTC.

The CDR3 bases are TGTGCCAGCCGTCGGGGGCCAGATACGCAGTATTTT. This sequence encodes CASRRGPDTQYF. This chain uses TRBV12-3 or TRBV12-4 with TRBJ2-3, with D perhaps assigned TRBD1 or TRBD2 (6 bases each). Trimming shortened V by 8 bases and J by 4 bases, and 10 bases separated the two germline ends. The CDR3 totals 12 residues.

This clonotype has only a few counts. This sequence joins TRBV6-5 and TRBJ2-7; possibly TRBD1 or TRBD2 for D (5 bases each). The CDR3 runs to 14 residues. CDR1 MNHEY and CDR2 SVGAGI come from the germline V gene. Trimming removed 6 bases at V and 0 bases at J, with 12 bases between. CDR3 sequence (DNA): TGTGCCAGCAGCCCGGGGCTGAGCTCCTACGAGCAGTACTTC. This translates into CASSPGLSSYEQYF.

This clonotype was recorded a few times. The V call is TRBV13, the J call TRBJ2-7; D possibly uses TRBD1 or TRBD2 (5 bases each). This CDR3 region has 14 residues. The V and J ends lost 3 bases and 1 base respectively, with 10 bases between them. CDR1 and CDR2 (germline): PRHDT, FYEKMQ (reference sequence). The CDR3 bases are TGTGCCAGCAGCTTGGGGGAAGGTTCCTACGAGCAGTACTTC. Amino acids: CASSLGEGSYEQYF.

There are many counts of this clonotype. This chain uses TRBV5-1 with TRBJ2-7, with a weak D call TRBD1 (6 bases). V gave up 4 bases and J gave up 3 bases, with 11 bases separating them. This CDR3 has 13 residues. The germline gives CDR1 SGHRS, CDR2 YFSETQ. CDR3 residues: CASSMDSLYEQYF. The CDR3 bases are TGCGCCAGCAGCATGGACAGCCTCTACGAGCAGTACTTC.

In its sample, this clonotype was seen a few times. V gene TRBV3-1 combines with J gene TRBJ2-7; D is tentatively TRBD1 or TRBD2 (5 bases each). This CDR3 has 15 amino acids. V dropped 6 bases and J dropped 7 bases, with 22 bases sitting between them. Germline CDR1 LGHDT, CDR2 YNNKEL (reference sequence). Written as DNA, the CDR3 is TGTGCCAGCAGTCACGGGACCCACGTCGGCATTGAGCAGTACTTC. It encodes CASSHGTHVGIEQYF.

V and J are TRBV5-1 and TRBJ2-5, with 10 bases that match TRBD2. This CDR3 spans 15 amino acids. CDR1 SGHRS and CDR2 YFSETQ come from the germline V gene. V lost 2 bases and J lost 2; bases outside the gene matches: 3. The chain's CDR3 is CASSFSSGGQETQYF. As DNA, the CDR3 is TGCGCCAGCAGCTTTTCTAGCGGGGGACAAGAGACCCAGTACTTC. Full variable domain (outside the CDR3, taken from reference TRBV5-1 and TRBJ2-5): KAGVTQTPRYLIKTRGQQVTLSCSPISGHRSVSWYQQTPGQGLQFLFEYFSETQRNKGNFPGRFSGRQFSNSRSEMNVSTLELGDSALYLCASSFSSGGQETQYFGPGTRLLVL.

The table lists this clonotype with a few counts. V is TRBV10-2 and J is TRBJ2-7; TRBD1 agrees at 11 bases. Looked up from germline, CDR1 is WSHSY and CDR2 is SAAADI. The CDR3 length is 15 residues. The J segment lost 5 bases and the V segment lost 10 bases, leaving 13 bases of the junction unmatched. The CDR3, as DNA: TGCGCCATCTTAAACCGGGACAGGGGGTATCACGAGCAGTACTTC. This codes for CAILNRDRGYHEQYF.

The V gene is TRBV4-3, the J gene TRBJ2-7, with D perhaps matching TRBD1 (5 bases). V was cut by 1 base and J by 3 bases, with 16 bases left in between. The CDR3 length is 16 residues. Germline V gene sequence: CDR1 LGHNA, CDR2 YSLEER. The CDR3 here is CASSQGPQVTGYEQYF. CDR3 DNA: TGCGCCAGCAGCCAAGGCCCACAGGTGACTGGCTACGAGCAGTACTTC.

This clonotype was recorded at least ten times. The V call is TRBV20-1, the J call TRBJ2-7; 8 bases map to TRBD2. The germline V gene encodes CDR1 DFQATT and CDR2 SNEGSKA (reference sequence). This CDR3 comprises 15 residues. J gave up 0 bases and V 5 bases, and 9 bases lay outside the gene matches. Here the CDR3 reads CSALLREGISYEQYF. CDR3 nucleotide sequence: TGCAGTGCTTTACTTCGGGAGGGGATCTCCTACGAGCAGTACTTC.

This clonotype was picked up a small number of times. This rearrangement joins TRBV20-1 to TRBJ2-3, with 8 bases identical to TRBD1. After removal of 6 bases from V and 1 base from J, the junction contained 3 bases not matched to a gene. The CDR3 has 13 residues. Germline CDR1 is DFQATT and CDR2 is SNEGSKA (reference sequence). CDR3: CSAETGGTDTQYF. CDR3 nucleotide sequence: TGCAGTGCCGAGACAGGGGGCACAGATACGCAGTATTTT.

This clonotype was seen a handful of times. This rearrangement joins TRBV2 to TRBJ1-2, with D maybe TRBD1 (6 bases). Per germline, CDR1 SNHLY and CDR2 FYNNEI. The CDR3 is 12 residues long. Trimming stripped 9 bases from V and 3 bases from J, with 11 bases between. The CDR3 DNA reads TGTGCCAGTGCAAACAGGGACTATGGCTACACCTTC. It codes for CASANRDYGYTF.

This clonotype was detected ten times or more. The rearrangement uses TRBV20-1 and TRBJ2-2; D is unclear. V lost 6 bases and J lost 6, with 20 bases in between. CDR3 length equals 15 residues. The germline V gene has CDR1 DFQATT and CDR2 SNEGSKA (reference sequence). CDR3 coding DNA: TGCAGTGCCGCACGGACCCTCGGCGGATCCGGGGAGCTGTTTTTT. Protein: CSAARTLGGSGELFF.

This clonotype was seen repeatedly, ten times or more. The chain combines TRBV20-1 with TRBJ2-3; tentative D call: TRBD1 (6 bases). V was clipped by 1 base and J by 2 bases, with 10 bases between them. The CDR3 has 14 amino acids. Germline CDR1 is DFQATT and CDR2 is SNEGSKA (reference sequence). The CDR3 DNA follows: TGCAGTGCTAGAGCCAGGGGCGCCACAGATACGCAGTATTTT. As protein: CSARARGATDTQYF.

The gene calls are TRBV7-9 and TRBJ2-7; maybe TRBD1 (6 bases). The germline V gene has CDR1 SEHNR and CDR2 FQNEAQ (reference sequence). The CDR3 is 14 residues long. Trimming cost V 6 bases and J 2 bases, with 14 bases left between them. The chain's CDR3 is CASSPTGATYEQYF. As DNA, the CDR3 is TGTGCCAGCAGTCCGACAGGAGCTACCTACGAGCAGTACTTC.

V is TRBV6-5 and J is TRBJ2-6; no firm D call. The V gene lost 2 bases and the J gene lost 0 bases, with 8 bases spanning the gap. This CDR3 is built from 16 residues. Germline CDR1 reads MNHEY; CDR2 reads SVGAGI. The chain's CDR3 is CASSYEPFSGANVLTF. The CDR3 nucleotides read TGTGCCAGCAGTTACGAGCCTTTCTCTGGGGCCAACGTCCTGACTTTC.

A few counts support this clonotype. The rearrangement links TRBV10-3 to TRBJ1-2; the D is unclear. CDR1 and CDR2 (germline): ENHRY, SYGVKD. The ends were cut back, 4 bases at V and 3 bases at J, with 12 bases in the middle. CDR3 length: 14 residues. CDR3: CAISAPGVYYGYTF. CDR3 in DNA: TGTGCCATCAGTGCCCCAGGCGTTTACTATGGCTACACCTTC.

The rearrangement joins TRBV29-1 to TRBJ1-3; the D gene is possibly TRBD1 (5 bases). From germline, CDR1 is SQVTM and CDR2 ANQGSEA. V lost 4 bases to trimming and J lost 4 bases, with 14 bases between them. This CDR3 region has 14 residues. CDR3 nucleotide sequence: TGCAGCGTTGTCGACCAGGGATTCGGAAACACCATATATTTT. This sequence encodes CSVVDQGFGNTIYF.

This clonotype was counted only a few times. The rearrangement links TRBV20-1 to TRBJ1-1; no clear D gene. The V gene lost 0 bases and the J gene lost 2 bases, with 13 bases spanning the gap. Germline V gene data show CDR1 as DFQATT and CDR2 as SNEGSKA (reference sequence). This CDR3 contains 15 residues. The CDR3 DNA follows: TGCAGTGCTAGAGACCCTCTGACGGGTAACACTGAAGCTTTCTTT. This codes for CSARDPLTGNTEAFF.

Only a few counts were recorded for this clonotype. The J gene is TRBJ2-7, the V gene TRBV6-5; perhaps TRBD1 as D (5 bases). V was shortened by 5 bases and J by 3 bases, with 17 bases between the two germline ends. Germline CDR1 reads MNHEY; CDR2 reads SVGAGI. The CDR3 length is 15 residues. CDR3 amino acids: CASSRGTRVGYEQYF. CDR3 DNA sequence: TGTGCCAGCAGTCGCGGAACCAGGGTAGGCTACGAGCAGTACTTC.

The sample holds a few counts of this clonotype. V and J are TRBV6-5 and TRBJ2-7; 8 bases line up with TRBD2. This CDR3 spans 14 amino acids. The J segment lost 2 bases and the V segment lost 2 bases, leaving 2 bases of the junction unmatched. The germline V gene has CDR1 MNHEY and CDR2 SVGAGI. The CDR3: CASSYDSGAYEQYF. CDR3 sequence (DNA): TGTGCCAGCAGTTACGATAGCGGGGCCTACGAGCAGTACTTC.

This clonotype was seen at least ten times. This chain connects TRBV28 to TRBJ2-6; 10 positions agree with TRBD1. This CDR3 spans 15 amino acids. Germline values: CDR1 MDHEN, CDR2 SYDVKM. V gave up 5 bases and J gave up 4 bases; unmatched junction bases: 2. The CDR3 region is CASSDRGLGANVLTF. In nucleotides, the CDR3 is TGTGCCAGCAGTGACAGGGGGCTAGGGGCCAACGTCCTGACTTTC.

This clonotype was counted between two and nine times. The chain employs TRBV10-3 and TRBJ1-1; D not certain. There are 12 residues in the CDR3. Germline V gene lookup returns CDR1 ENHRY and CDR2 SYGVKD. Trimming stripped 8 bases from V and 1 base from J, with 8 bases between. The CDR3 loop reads CAIRKANTEAFF. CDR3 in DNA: TGTGCCATCCGGAAGGCGAACACTGAAGCTTTCTTT.

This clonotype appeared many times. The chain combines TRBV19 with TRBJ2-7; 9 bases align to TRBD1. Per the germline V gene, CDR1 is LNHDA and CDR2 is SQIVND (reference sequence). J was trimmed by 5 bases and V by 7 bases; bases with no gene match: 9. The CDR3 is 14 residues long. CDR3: CASTSPDRGNEQYF. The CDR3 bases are TGTGCCAGTACCTCCCCGGACAGGGGCAACGAGCAGTACTTC.

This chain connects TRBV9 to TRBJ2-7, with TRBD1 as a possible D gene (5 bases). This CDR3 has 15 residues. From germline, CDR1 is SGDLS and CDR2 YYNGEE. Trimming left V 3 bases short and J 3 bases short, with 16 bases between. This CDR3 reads CASSEGQASYYEQYF. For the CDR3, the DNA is TGTGCCAGCAGCGAGGGGCAGGCCTCTTACTACGAGCAGTACTTC.

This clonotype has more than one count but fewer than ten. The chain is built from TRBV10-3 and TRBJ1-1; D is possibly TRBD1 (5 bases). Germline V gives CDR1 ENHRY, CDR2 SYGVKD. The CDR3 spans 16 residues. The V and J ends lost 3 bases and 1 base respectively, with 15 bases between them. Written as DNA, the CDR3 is TGTGCCATCAGTGACGCTAGACAGAGCGAGAACACTGAAGCTTTCTTT. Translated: CAISDARQSENTEAFF.

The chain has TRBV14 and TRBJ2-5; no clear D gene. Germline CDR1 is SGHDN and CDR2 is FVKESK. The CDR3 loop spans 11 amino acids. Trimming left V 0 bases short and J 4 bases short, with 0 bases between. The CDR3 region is CASSQEETQYF. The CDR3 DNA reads TGTGCCAGCAGCCAAGAAGAGACCCAGTACTTC.

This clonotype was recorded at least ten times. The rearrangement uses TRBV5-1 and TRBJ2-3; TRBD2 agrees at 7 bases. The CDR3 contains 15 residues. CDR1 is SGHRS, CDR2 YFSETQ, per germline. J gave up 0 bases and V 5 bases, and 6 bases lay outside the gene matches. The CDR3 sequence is CASRYGTTSTDTQYF. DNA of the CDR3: TGCGCCAGCAGATACGGGACTACTAGCACAGATACGCAGTATTTT.

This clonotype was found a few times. The CDR3 DNA reads TGTGCCAGCGGAGTCGGTCCATTGGATGAGCAGTTCTTC. Translated, it gives CASGVGPLDEQFF. V gene TRBV11-2 combines with J gene TRBJ2-1; no definite D call. The germline gives CDR1 SGHAT, CDR2 FQNNGV. The CDR3 spans 13 residues. V lost 8 bases to trimming and J lost 8 bases, with 16 bases between them. The full variable domain, rest sourced from reference TRBV11-2 and TRBJ2-1, is EAGVAQSPRYKIIEKRQSVAFWCNPISGHATLYWYQQILGQGPKLLIQFQNNGVVDDSQLPKDRFSAERLKGVDSTLKIQPAKLEDSAVYLCASGVGPLDEQFFGPGTRLTVL.

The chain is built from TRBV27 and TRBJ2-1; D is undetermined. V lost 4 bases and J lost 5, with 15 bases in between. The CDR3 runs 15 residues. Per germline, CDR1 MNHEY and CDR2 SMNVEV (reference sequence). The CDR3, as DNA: TGTGCCAGCAGTTCTAGGGTCCTGCCCCACAATGAGCAGTTCTTC. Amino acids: CASSSRVLPHNEQFF.